These 22 T cell receptor beta chains were all obtained from the same sample, sequenced in a study of CD8 T cells in Susac syndrome. Reverse transcription of about 0.5 to 1 ug RNA was performed with random hexamers. Each CDR3 protein is one row after TCRdb ran MiXCR on the immunoSEQ multiplex PCR reads. Of some 300,000 distinct CDR3 sequences detected, approximately 90% appear once; the ten largest clones hold more than 0.15%. The sequenced material came from CD8+ T cells from PBMCs. The receptor source for this set is a human donor with multiple sclerosis.

The J gene is TRBJ2-2, the V gene TRBV5-4; D is perhaps TRBD1 (6 bases). This CDR3 has 17 residues. CDR1 SGHNT and CDR2 YYREEE come from the germline V gene (reference sequence). Trimming removed 4 bases at V and 0 bases at J, with 16 bases between. CDR3 amino acids: CASSLGSGVSNTGELFF. The DNA for the CDR3 is TGTGCCAGCAGCCTCGGGTCAGGGGTTTCGAACACCGGGGAGCTGTTTTTT.

J is TRBJ1-2 and V is TRBV20-1; D not resolved. The CDR3 runs 14 residues. V dropped 0 bases and J dropped 0 bases, with 8 bases sitting between them. Germline V CDR1 and CDR2: DFQATT, SNEGSKA (reference sequence). The chain's CDR3 is CSARDHTANYGYTF. CDR3 sequence (DNA): TGCAGTGCTAGAGATCATACCGCTAACTATGGCTACACCTTC.

The gene calls are TRBV19 and TRBJ2-2; D is unresolved. The CDR3 spans 14 residues. V lost 3 bases, J lost 0 bases, and 5 bases lay in between. Germline lookup yields CDR1 LNHDA and CDR2 SQIVND (reference sequence). This chain's CDR3 is CASSIYTNTGELFF. Here the CDR3 DNA reads TGTGCCAGTAGTATTTACACGAACACCGGGGAGCTGTTTTTT.

The V gene is TRBV25-1, the J gene TRBJ2-2; D not certain. Trimming cost V 4 bases and J 5 bases, with 14 bases left between them. This CDR3 spans 15 amino acids. Per the germline V gene, CDR1 is MGHDK and CDR2 is SYGVNS. The DNA of the CDR3 is TGTGCCAGCAGTGTTTCCGAATATACTACCGGGGAGCTGTTTTTT. Amino acids: CASSVSEYTTGELFF.

This chain connects TRBV28 to TRBJ2-7; possible D gene TRBD1, 6 bases. V was cut by 2 bases and J by 1 base, with 12 bases left in between. The germline V gene has CDR1 MDHEN and CDR2 SYDVKM. The CDR3 runs 15 residues. CDR3 DNA sequence: TGTGCCAGCAGTTTACGGGACAAGGTATCCTACGAGCAGTACTTC. This encodes CASSLRDKVSYEQYF.

The chain carries TRBV7-9 and TRBJ2-7; perhaps TRBD1 as D (5 bases). Germline CDR1 reads SEHNR; CDR2 reads FQNEAQ (reference sequence). Trimming cost V 6 bases and J 2 bases, with 17 bases left between them. The CDR3 runs to 15 residues. CDR3 bases: TGTGCCAGCAGTGGCTTTTTGGGGCAGCCCTACGAGCAGTACTTC. Its protein is CASSGFLGQPYEQYF.

The count of this clonotype is one. The chain joins TRBV7-2 to TRBJ2-1; 8 bases match TRBD1. Germline CDR1 SGHTA, CDR2 FQGNSA. This CDR3 contains 16 residues. V gave up 4 bases and J gave up 2 bases; unmatched junction bases: 7. In DNA, the CDR3 is TGTGCCAGCAGCTCGTACAGGGGGTTACCCTACAATGAGCAGTTCTTC. This encodes CASSSYRGLPYNEQFF.

Here the CDR3 DNA reads TGTGCCAGTAAAATCAGCTCCGGCAGCCTCCTAGAAGCTTTCTTT. It specifies CASKISSGSLLEAFF. This chain links TRBV19 with TRBJ1-1; no reliable D call. Germline V CDR1 and CDR2: LNHDA, SQIVND (reference sequence). Trimming shortened V by 7 bases and J by 8 bases, and 23 bases separated the two germline ends. CDR3 length: 15 amino acids.

The chain has TRBV14 and TRBJ2-7; D assignment may be TRBD1 or TRBD2 (6 bases each). The CDR3 has 14 residues. V lost 0 bases and J 7 bases, leaving 13 bases between the germline ends. Germline CDR1 is SGHDN and CDR2 is FVKESK. CDR3 DNA: TGTGCCAGCAGCCAAGACCCGGGGGCATGGGAGCAGTACTTC. This gives the protein CASSQDPGAWEQYF.

V is TRBV4-3 and J is TRBJ2-4, with 8 bases identical to TRBD1. Germline V CDR1 and CDR2: LGHNA, YSLEER. V shed 4 bases, J shed 8 bases, and the junction held 4 bases outside the gene matches. The CDR3 length is 13 residues. This CDR3 is CASSPGQGYIQYF. DNA of the CDR3: TGCGCCAGCAGCCCAGGACAGGGATACATTCAGTACTTC.

This chain joins TRBV20-1 and TRBJ1-1; TRBD1 matches at 8 bases. CDR1 is DFQATT, CDR2 SNEGSKA, per germline (reference sequence). The CDR3 has 15 residues. Trimming removed 3 bases from V and 1 base from J; junction bases left unmatched: 7. CDR3 protein: CSAREPTGENTEAFF. The CDR3 nucleotides are TGCAGTGCTAGGGAACCGACAGGGGAGAACACTGAAGCTTTCTTT.

The chain uses TRBV27 and TRBJ1-2; tentatively, D is TRBD1 (6 bases). The germline gives CDR1 MNHEY, CDR2 SMNVEV (reference sequence). The CDR3 length is 17 residues. Trimming took 5 bases from V and 4 from J, leaving 23 bases between them. The CDR3 bases are TGTGCCAGCAGTCCACAGGGCTATGGTCCGGAGGGCTATGGCTACACCTTC. It is translated as CASSPQGYGPEGYGYTF.

This chain links TRBV20-1 with TRBJ2-7; tentatively, D is TRBD1 or TRBD2 (5 bases each). The length of the CDR3 is 15 residues. Deletions cut 1 base from V and 2 bases from J, with 15 bases between. Germline loops: CDR1 DFQATT, CDR2 SNEGSKA (reference sequence). The CDR3 loop is CSARGERRATYEQYF. The CDR3 DNA follows: TGCAGTGCTAGAGGGGAGCGCAGGGCTACCTACGAGCAGTACTTC.

The chain couples TRBV6-1 to TRBJ2-5, with 10 positions matching TRBD2. The CDR3 has 17 residues. Trimming removed 7 bases from V and 4 bases from J; junction bases left unmatched: 15. In germline, CDR1 is MNHNS, CDR2 SASEGT. CDR3 DNA: TGTGCCAGCACCCCCCAAGCGGGGGGGCCCGGTGGAGAGACCCAGTACTTC. This translates into CASTPQAGGPGGETQYF.

The chain has TRBV29-1 and TRBJ2-5; a possible D gene is TRBD2 (5 bases). Germline V lookup: CDR1 SQVTM, CDR2 ANQGSEA. Trimming took off 3 bases at V and 7 bases at J, with 27 bases between the two ends. The CDR3 loop spans 17 amino acids. The CDR3 is CSVESLGGSHNWVTQYF. As DNA, the CDR3 is TGCAGCGTTGAGTCCCTAGGAGGTAGCCACAATTGGGTGACCCAGTACTTC.

The chain's CDR3 is CASSTGVGTDTQYF. CDR3 DNA sequence: TGTGCCAGCAGTACAGGGGTTGGCACAGATACGCAGTATTTT. The gene calls are TRBV25-1 and TRBJ2-3, with TRBD1 matching over 7 bases. The junction had 3 bases not matched to a gene; V was cut back by 5 bases and J by 1 base. CDR3 length: 14 amino acids. CDR1 and CDR2 (germline): MGHDK, SYGVNS.

CDR3 sequence reads: CASSGALEVGSTEAFF. The CDR3 region has the DNA TGTGCCAGCAGCGGAGCCCTTGAGGTGGGGAGCACTGAAGCTTTCTTT. The chain is built from TRBV9 and TRBJ1-1; D not resolved. CDR3 length equals 16 residues. V gave up 3 bases and J gave up 4 bases, with 19 bases separating them. The germline gives CDR1 SGDLS, CDR2 YYNGEE.

V gene TRBV20-1 combines with J gene TRBJ2-7; D gene ambiguous. V dropped 2 bases and J dropped 2 bases, with 10 bases sitting between them. Germline loops: CDR1 DFQATT, CDR2 SNEGSKA (reference sequence). This CDR3 comprises 13 residues. CDR3 sequence reads: CSARQAAAYEQYF. As DNA, the CDR3 is TGCAGTGCTAGACAGGCGGCGGCCTACGAGCAGTACTTC.

The CDR3 reads CSVHRLAGGPSDNEQFF. The CDR3 DNA sequence: TGCAGCGTTCACCGACTAGCGGGAGGGCCCTCTGACAATGAGCAGTTCTTC. This chain connects TRBV29-1 to TRBJ2-1; TRBD2 agrees at 14 bases. V shed 5 bases and J 5 bases; nucleotides not matched to a gene: 11. The CDR3 totals 17 residues. CDR1 and CDR2 (germline): SQVTM, ANQGSEA.

The gene calls are TRBV27 and TRBJ1-5; no reliable D call. Germline V lookup: CDR1 MNHEY, CDR2 SMNVEV (reference sequence). The CDR3 contains 14 residues. V dropped 7 bases and J dropped 2 bases, with 12 bases sitting between them. The CDR3 DNA sequence: TGTGCCAGCATGGCCGCCGGGGGCAATCAGCCCCAGCATTTT. Translated, it gives CASMAAGGNQPQHF.

This clonotype was recorded once. The chain is built from TRBV7-8 and TRBJ2-1, with 9 bases fitting TRBD2. Looked up from germline, CDR1 is SGHVS and CDR2 is FQNEAQ. V lost 5 bases, J lost 8 bases, and 7 bases stayed unmatched. CDR3 length equals 14 residues. CDR3 coding DNA: TGTGCCAGCAGCGTGTTAGCGGGAGATTATGAGCAGTTCTTC. Translation gives CASSVLAGDYEQFF.

The chain combines TRBV6-5 with TRBJ2-5, with 11 positions matching TRBD2. CDR1 MNHEY and CDR2 SVGAGI come from the germline V gene. The CDR3 consists of 18 residues. J lost 1 base, V lost 2 bases, and 9 bases had no gene match. In nucleotides, the CDR3 is TGTGCCAGCAGTTACCTACTAGCGGGAGATGGGGGCCAAGAGACCCAGTACTTC. This gives the protein CASSYLLAGDGGQETQYF.